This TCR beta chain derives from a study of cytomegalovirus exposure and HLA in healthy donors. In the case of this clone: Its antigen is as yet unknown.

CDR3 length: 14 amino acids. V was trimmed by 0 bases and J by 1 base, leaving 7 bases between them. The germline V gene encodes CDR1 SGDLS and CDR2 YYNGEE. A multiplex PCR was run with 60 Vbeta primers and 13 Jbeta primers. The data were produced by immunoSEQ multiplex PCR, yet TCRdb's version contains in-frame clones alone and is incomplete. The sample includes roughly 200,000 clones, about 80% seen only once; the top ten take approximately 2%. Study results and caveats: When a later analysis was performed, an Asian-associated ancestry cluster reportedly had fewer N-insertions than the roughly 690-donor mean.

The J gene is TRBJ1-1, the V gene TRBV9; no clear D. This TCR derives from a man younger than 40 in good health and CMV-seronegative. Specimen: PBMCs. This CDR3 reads CASSVVAENTEAFF. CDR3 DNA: TGTGCCAGCAGCGTAGTAGCGGAGAACACTGAAGCTTTCTTT.